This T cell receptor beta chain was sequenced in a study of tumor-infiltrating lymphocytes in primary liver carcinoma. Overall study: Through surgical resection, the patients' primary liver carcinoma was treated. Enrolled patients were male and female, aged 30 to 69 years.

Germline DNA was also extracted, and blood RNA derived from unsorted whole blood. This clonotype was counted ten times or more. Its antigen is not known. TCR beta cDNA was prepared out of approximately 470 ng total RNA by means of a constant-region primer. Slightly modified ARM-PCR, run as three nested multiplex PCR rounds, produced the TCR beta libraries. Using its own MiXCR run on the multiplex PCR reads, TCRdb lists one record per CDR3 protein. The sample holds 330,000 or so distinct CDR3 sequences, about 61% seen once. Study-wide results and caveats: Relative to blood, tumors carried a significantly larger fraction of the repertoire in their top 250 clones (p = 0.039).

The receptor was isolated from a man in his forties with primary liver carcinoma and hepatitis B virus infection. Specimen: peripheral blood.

CDR3 sequence: CASSQEGGTNEKLFF. As DNA, the CDR3 is TGCGCCAGCAGCCAAGAAGGGGGAACTAATGAAAAACTGTTTTTT. This chain uses TRBV4-3 with TRBJ1-4; TRBD1 is a possible D gene (6 bases). Germline lookup yields CDR1 LGHNA and CDR2 YSLEER. The length of the CDR3 is 15 residues. Trimming removed 0 bases from V and 1 base from J, with 6 bases in between.